Listed below are T cell receptor beta chains from one sample, sequenced in a study of a mutant IDH1 vaccine in newly diagnosed glioma. Libraries were prepared by immunoSEQ multiplex PCR; TCRdb keeps only in-frame clonotypes and omits some of them. The table lists approximately 56,000 clones, roughly 80% of them singletons. The antigens of these receptors remain unknown. This specimen consisted of PBMCs, obtained from a glioma patient whose treatment included an IDH1 peptide vaccine. The origin of the receptors is a middle-aged man with glioma. Both conserved end residues are trimmed from each CDR3. Rows may omit the clone size; those that give it use once, few, many or a size class.

size	V	J	length	CDR3
.	TRBV7-2	TRBJ2-3	10	ASSPRTDTQY
.	TRBV30	TRBJ2-1	12	AWGEYPLRNEQF
.	TRBV9	TRBJ1-3	13	ASSVSGSSGNTIY
.	TRBV15	TRBJ1-3	13	ATSGRWGSGNTIY
once	TRBV21-1	TRBJ1-5	18	ASSRSPIPLTGWPNQPQH
.	TRBV2	TRBJ1-2	14	ASSESSGQGAYGYT
few	TRBV5-5	TRBJ1-1	10	ASSSGRDLAF
.	TRBV7-9	TRBJ1-1	12	ASSGQVPNTEAF
.	TRBV18	TRBJ1-5	12	ASSVQGGNQPQH
few	TRBV29-1	TRBJ1-1	11	SVLGQLNTEAF
.	TRBV6-5	TRBJ1-5	11	ASSYGARQPQH
.	TRBV4-1	TRBJ2-3	13	ASSQDPGGVDTQY
few	TRBV27	TRBJ1-6	12	ASRFRGESSPLH
.	TRBV27	TRBJ1-5	13	ASSPPGGSNQPQH
.	TRBV4-1	TRBJ1-1	15	ASSLRPVGGPNTEAF
.	TRBV6-1	TRBJ1-1	12	ASSVRDPRAEAF
few	TRBV4-3	TRBJ1-4	13	ASSQTSTENEKLF
.	TRBV5-1	TRBJ1-2	13	ASSLEGQLSYGYT
.	TRBV19	TRBJ2-3	11	AKGDRAGDTQY
once	TRBV13	TRBJ1-1	13	ASSPHSFMNTEAF
.	TRBV29-1	TRBJ1-2	10	SFEGGAGGYT
.	TRBV30	TRBJ1-1	15	AWSVFRDREEGTEAF
.	TRBV4-1	TRBJ2-3	9	ASSQGDTQY
few	TRBV7-2	TRBJ2-7	9	ASSPTNEQY
.	TRBV30	TRBJ1-1	9	AWGDRTEAF
.	TRBV4-2	TRBJ2-1	16	ASSQGSSGPPPYNEQF
.	TRBV25-1	TRBJ2-5	12	ASSETGFQETQY
few	TRBV4-1	TRBJ1-5	10	ASSQAGQPQH
once	TRBV7-2	TRBJ1-3	15	ASSATGTRFSGNTIY
.	TRBV5-1	TRBJ2-1	14	ASSLSGISSYNEQF